The sequence of this T cell receptor beta chain was determined in a study of shared clonotypes between healthy human individuals. About the research overall: The donor group consisted of two women and three men, aged 18 to 49. Per donor, CD8 memory used one plate, CD8 naive used two, CD4 memory used three and CD4 naive used three.

Points from the study as a whole: It was observed that 5% to 6.5% of naive CD4 clonotypes were shared across several donors. Non-shared clonotypes were found to have lower generation probabilities than the clonotypes that were shared by all four of the sorted-subset donors.

Using immunoSEQ multiplex PCR, the repertoire was profiled, and TCRdb retains in-frame clones only, with some absent. The data hold about 960,000 clones, with about three quarters observed a single time. Between the trimmed V and J ends, which lost 0 bases and 6 bases, there was a span of 7 bases. CDR1 is SGHRS and CDR2 is YFSETQ in the germline V gene. The CDR3 is 14 residues long. This clone appeared a few times. Antigen unknown. Other DNA sequences within the sample encode an identical CDR3. Sequencing was done on a sample of memory CD4+ T cells sorted from blood. This sample's subset: CD45RA-negative fraction. The chain has TRBV5-1 and TRBJ1-6; D is ambiguous. The clonotype was recovered from a man aged 18 to 35 in good health. The CDR3 sequence: CASSLEAGNSPLHF. As DNA, the CDR3 is TGCGCCAGCAGCTTGGAGGCGGGTAATTCACCCCTCCACTTT.